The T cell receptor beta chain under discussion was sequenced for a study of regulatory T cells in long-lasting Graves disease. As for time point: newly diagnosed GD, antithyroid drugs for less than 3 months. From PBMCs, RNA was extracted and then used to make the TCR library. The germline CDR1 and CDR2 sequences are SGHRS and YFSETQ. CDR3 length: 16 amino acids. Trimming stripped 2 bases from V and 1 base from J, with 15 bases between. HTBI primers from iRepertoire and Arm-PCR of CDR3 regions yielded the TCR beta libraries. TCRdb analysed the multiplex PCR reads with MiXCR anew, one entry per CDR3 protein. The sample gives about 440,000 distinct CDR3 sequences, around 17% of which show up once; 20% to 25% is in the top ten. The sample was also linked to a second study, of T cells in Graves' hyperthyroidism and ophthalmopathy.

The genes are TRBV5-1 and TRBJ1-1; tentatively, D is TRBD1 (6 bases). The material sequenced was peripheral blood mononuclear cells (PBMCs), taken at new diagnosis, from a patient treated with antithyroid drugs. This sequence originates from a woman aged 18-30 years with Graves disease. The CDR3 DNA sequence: TGCGCCAGCAGCTTAAGGGCAGGGGACGCGAACACTGAAGCTTTCTTT. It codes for CASSLRAGDANTEAFF. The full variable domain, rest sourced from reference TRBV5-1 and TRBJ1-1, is KAGVTQTPRYLIKTRGQQVTLSCSPISGHRSVSWYQQTPGQGLQFLFEYFSETQRNKGNFPGRFSGRQFSNSRSEMNVSTLELGDSALYLCASSLRAGDANTEAFFGQGTRLTVV.